These 11 T cell receptor beta chains were sequenced from one sample in a study of cytomegalovirus exposure and HLA in healthy donors. Both 60 Vbeta primers and 13 Jbeta primers went into the PCR. The data were produced by immunoSEQ multiplex PCR, yet TCRdb's version contains in-frame clones alone and is incomplete. The sample contains 110,000 to 150,000 clones, roughly four fifths of which appear only once. Sequencing used PBMCs. These receptors were obtained from a man aged 30 to 45 in good health and CMV-seronegative.

This clone turned up a few times. The genes are TRBV7-2 and TRBJ2-1; D is unresolved. The CDR3 sequence is 15 residues long. Germline CDR1 and CDR2: SGHTA and FQGNSA. With 1 base removed from V and 2 bases from J, the gap between germline ends came to 9 bases. CDR3 nucleotides: TGTGCCAGCAGCTTAGATAGCTTACCCTACAATGAGCAGTTCTTC. This sequence encodes CASSLDSLPYNEQFF.

J is TRBJ1-2 and V is TRBV27; D gene uncertain. CDR1 is MNHEY, CDR2 SMNVEV, per germline (reference sequence). V lost 6 bases and J lost 8, with 16 bases in between. This CDR3 spans 13 amino acids. The CDR3 is CASSRLVNGGYTF. Here the CDR3 DNA reads TGTGCCAGCAGCCGTCTTGTTAACGGGGGCTACACCTTC.

The V gene is TRBV6-5, the J gene TRBJ1-5, with D tentatively TRBD1 (6 bases). V lost 5 bases and J 4 bases, leaving 6 bases between the germline ends. Per the germline V gene, CDR1 is MNHEY and CDR2 is SVGAGI. This CDR3 comprises 12 residues. The CDR3 region has the DNA TGTGCCAGCAGTACAGGGAATCAGCCCCAGCATTTT. It encodes CASSTGNQPQHF.

This chain uses TRBV4-2 with TRBJ1-4; 8 bases match TRBD1. Trimming removed 2 bases from V and 5 bases from J; junction bases left unmatched: 19. Germline V lookup: CDR1 LGHNA, CDR2 YNFKEQ. This CDR3 is built from 20 residues. CDR3 sequence reads: CASSQPTEQGASGSNEKLFF. CDR3 bases: TGTGCCAGCAGCCAACCAACCGAGCAGGGGGCCTCTGGATCCAATGAAAAACTGTTTTTT.

CDR3 sequence: CATSRARGQGGNTF. In DNA, the CDR3 is TGTGCCACCAGCAGGGCTAGGGGGCAGGGTGGGAACACCTTC. This chain uses TRBV15 with TRBJ1-2; 7 bases map to TRBD1. V lost 3 bases to trimming and J lost 12 bases; unmatched junction nucleotides: 13. CDR1 and CDR2 (germline): LNHNV, YYDKDF (reference sequence). There are 14 residues in the CDR3.

J is TRBJ1-5 and V is TRBV6-6; TRBD1 matches at 7 bases. The CDR3 is made up of 16 amino acids. Germline assignment: CDR1 MNHNY and CDR2 SVGAGI (reference sequence). V shed 2 bases and J 5 bases; nucleotides not matched to a gene: 9. The CDR3 loop is CASSYGTGAYHQPQHF. In nucleotides, the CDR3 is TGTGCCAGCAGTTACGGTACAGGGGCTTACCATCAGCCCCAGCATTTT.

This rearrangement joins TRBV19 to TRBJ1-1, with unresolved D. This CDR3 has 13 amino acids. Germline lookup yields CDR1 LNHDA and CDR2 SQIVND (reference sequence). V was shortened by 4 bases and J by 7 bases, with 13 bases between the two germline ends. The CDR3 spells CASSNAAAIEAFF. The DNA of the CDR3 is TGTGCCAGTAGTAATGCTGCGGCAATTGAAGCTTTCTTT.

Turning to this clone: At one of its ends the junction is not consistent with the germline gene, which may arise from a read error. This rearrangement joins TRBV6-6 to TRBJ1-2; tentative D call: TRBD1 (6 bases). CDR3 length equals 16 residues. In germline, CDR1 is MNHNY, CDR2 SVGAGI (reference sequence). The CDR3 reads CASSPAPDRLIYRYTF. The CDR3 DNA follows: TGTGCCAGCAGTCCAGCACCGGACAGACTTATCTATCGCTACACCTTC.

V usage is TRBV10-3 and J usage is TRBJ1-1, with D possibly TRBD1 on 6 matching bases. This CDR3 is built from 14 residues. The V gene's germline CDR1 is ENHRY and CDR2 SYGVKD. Trimming took off 10 bases at V and 1 base at J, with 16 bases between the two ends. The CDR3 reads CATGFGGQNTEAFF. In DNA form, the CDR3 reads TGTGCCACCGGCTTCGGGGGGCAGAACACTGAAGCTTTCTTT.

This rearrangement joins TRBV28 to TRBJ2-5, with D possibly TRBD2 on 7 matching bases. V shed 5 bases and J shed 5 bases, with 15 bases lying between them. From germline, CDR1 is MDHEN and CDR2 SYDVKM. The CDR3 loop spans 14 amino acids. CDR3 DNA: TGTGCCAGCAGTGTAGGGGGGGGTCGGGAGACCCAGTACTTC. It specifies CASSVGGGRETQYF.

This clone was counted a few times. The gene calls are TRBV6-1 and TRBJ2-2; maybe TRBD1 (6 bases). Germline V CDR1 and CDR2: MNHNS, SASEGT. The CDR3 contains 14 residues. Trimming shortened V by 2 bases and J by 6 bases, and 10 bases separated the two germline ends. The CDR3 DNA reads TGTGCCAGCAGTGAAAACAGGGCTGCCGGGGAGCTGTTTTTT. This translates into CASSENRAAGELFF.